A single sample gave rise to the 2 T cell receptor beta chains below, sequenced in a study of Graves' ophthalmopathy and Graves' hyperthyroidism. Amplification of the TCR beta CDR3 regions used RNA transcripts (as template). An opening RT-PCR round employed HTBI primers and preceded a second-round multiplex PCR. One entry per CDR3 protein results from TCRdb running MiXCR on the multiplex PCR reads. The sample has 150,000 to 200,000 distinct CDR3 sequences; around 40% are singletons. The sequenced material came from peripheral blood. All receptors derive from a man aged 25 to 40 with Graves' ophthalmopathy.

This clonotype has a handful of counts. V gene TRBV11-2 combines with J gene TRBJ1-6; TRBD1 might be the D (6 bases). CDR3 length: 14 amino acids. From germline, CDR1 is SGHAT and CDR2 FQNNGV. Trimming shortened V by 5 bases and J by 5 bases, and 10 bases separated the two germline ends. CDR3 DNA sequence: TGTGCCAGCAGCCTCGGACAGAATAATTCACCCCTCCACTTT. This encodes CASSLGQNNSPLHF.

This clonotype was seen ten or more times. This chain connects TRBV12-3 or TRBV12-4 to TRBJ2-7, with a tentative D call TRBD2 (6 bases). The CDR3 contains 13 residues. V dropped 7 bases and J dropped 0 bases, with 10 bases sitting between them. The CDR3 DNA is TGTGCCAGCACTGGCGGGACCTCCTACGAGCAGTACTTC. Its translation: CASTGGTSYEQYF.